The 9 T cell receptor beta chains reported below all come from one sample, sequenced in a study of T cell responses to AZD1222 COVID-19 vaccine listed by TCRdb under 2021. Libraries were constructed by the immunoSEQ multiplex PCR assay. TCRdb carries this immuneACCESS record with in-frame sequences only. Its versions omit some clonotypes, under half of them owing to an unresolved V gene in the studies checked, with the rest unexplained. The sample includes 150,000 to 200,000 clones, with approximately 90% observed a single time. The ten largest clonotypes hold under 4% of the sample. The meaning of the sample's time point label: about 28 days (+/-7) after the second vaccine dose. The material was peripheral blood, obtained 28 days after the second AZD1222 dose. The receptors come from an adult who received the AZD1222 COVID-19 vaccine.

The chain links TRBV19 to TRBJ2-7; no reliable D call. The CDR3 contains 13 residues. V was cut by 10 bases and J by 6 bases, with 19 bases left in between. The V gene's germline CDR1 is LNHDA and CDR2 SQIVND (reference sequence). The CDR3 nucleotides read TGTGCCACAAGACACGATTCTCAGCCCGAGCAGTACTTC. Amino acid sequence: CATRHDSQPEQYF.

V gene TRBV5-5 combines with J gene TRBJ2-7; 9 bases are shared with TRBD1. Per germline, CDR1 SGHKS and CDR2 YYEKEE (reference sequence). Trimming took 4 bases from V and 5 from J; bases not matched to a gene: 7. The CDR3 spans 14 residues. DNA for the CDR3: TGTGCCAGCAGCATGACAGGGGGTATTAACGAGCAGTACTTC. This gives the protein CASSMTGGINEQYF.

This chain joins TRBV10-2 and TRBJ2-1, with D possibly matching TRBD2 (5 bases). From germline, CDR1 is WSHSY and CDR2 SAAADI. The CDR3 length is 13 residues. With 4 bases removed from V and 6 bases from J, the gap between germline ends came to 10 bases. CDR3 in amino acids: CASSGLSGNEQFF. The CDR3 coding sequence is TGCGCCAGCAGTGGACTCAGCGGCAATGAGCAGTTCTTC.

The gene calls are TRBV13 and TRBJ2-7; 16 positions agree with TRBD2. This CDR3 is built from 19 residues. The V and J ends lost 5 bases and 7 bases, in that order; junction bases with no gene match: 17. Germline CDR1 reads PRHDT; CDR2 reads FYEKMQ (reference sequence). Here the CDR3 reads CASSTNSGTSGRGYSEQYF. The CDR3 nucleotides are TGTGCCAGCAGCACAAATTCCGGGACTAGCGGGAGGGGCTACAGTGAGCAGTACTTC.

This chain connects TRBV11-3 to TRBJ1-1; 7 bases align to TRBD1. Germline CDR1 is SGHNT and CDR2 is YENEEA. V gave up 1 base and J gave up 1 base; unmatched junction bases: 3. This CDR3 has 15 amino acids. CDR3 sequence (DNA): TGTGCCAGCAGCTTAGGGGGACAGCCGAACACTGAAGCTTTCTTT. This encodes CASSLGGQPNTEAFF.

The gene calls are TRBV4-3 and TRBJ1-1; no firm D call. The CDR3 totals 14 residues. Germline V lookup: CDR1 LGHNA, CDR2 YSLEER. Deletions cut 0 bases from V and 4 bases from J, with 9 bases between. CDR3 in amino acids: CASSQDLRATEAFF. DNA for the CDR3: TGCGCCAGCAGCCAAGATCTAAGGGCCACTGAAGCTTTCTTT.

The J gene is TRBJ2-4, the V gene TRBV5-4; the D gene is possibly TRBD2 (6 bases). This CDR3 has 16 amino acids. Germline V gene data show CDR1 as SGHNT and CDR2 as YYREEE (reference sequence). V shed 4 bases and J shed 0 bases, with 14 bases lying between them. The CDR3 nucleotides read TGTGCCAGCAGCACGCGGGGTGGGGTAGCCAAAAACATTCAGTACTTC. Translated, it gives CASSTRGGVAKNIQYF.

The table lists this clone with a few counts. The chain combines TRBV24-1 with TRBJ2-7; no firm D call. The germline V gene encodes CDR1 KGHDR and CDR2 SFDVKD. The CDR3 runs 15 residues. The V end was cut by 1 base, the J end by 7 bases, with 16 bases between. The CDR3: CATSDLTTNSREQYF. DNA of the CDR3: TGTGCCACCAGTGATTTAACTACCAACAGCAGGGAGCAGTACTTC.

The chain recombines TRBV20-1 with TRBJ2-7; perhaps TRBD2 as D (5 bases). V dropped 6 bases and J dropped 7 bases, with 10 bases sitting between them. Germline V gene lookup returns CDR1 DFQATT and CDR2 SNEGSKA (reference sequence). The CDR3 contains 10 residues. The CDR3 DNA reads TGCAGTGCACCGACGGGGGAGCAGTACTTC. Translation gives CSAPTGEQYF.